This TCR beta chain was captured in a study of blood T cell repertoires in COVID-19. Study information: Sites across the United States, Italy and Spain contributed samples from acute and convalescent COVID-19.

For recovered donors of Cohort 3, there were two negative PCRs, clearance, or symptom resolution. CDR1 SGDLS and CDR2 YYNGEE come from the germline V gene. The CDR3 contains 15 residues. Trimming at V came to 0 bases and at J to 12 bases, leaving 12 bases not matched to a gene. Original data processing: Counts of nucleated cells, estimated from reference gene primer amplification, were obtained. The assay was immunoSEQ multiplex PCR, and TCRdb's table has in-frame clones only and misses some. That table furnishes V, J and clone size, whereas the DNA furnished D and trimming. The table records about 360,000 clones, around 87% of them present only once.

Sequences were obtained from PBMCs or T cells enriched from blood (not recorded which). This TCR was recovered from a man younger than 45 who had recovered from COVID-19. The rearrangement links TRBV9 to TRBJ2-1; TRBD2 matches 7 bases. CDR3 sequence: CASSVDSGGTIWQFF. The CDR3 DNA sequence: TGTGCCAGCAGCGTAGACTCGGGGGGAACGATCTGGCAGTTCTTC.